One sample yielded the 28 T cell receptor beta chains listed below, sequenced in a study of T cell clonotyping in hematopoietic cell transplantation. The protocol was immunoSEQ multiplex PCR, while the TCRdb copy is restricted to in-frame clones and leaves out a portion. The sample consists of roughly 12,000 clones, around 93% of them appearing once. Specimen: peripheral blood mononuclear cells. The receptors were sampled from a woman aged 45-59 years in good health. Some clones in this sample may be carry-over from other donors' samples.

The rearrangement links TRBV4-1 to TRBJ2-2; D might be TRBD1 or TRBD2, each matching 8 bases. The length of the CDR3 is 17 residues. Trimming left V 4 bases short and J 1 base short, with 16 bases between. The germline V gene encodes CDR1 MGHRA and CDR2 YSYEKL. Written as DNA, the CDR3 is TGCGCCAGCAGCCCCGGGGGGGGACAGGTGAACACCGGGGAGCTGTTTTTT. Protein: CASSPGGGQVNTGELFF.

The genes are TRBV7-8 and TRBJ1-5, with no clear D. Per germline, CDR1 SGHVS and CDR2 FQNEAQ. The CDR3 has 13 amino acids. V lost 2 bases and J 4 bases, leaving 6 bases between the germline ends. The CDR3 nucleotides are TGTGCCAGCAGCTTAAGCCTTAATCAGCCCCAGCATTTT. Encoded protein: CASSLSLNQPQHF.

J is TRBJ2-7 and V is TRBV10-2; 7 bases are a match to TRBD1. This CDR3 is built from 14 residues. CDR1 and CDR2 (germline): WSHSY, SAAADI. The V gene end was trimmed by 3 bases and the J gene end by 2 bases; junction bases not matched to a gene: 4. CDR3 sequence (DNA): TGCGCCAGCAGTGAAGCCGGGACAGCCTACGAGCAGTACTTC. Its protein is CASSEAGTAYEQYF.

The rearrangement links TRBV4-3 to TRBJ1-2; D uncertain. The CDR3 consists of 16 residues. V dropped 1 base and J dropped 4 bases, with 16 bases sitting between them. CDR1 is LGHNA and CDR2 is YSLEER in the germline V gene. The CDR3 sequence: CASSQGPAPNGYGYTF. The CDR3 DNA reads TGCGCCAGCAGCCAAGGGCCAGCCCCGAATGGCTATGGCTACACCTTC.

This sequence joins TRBV7-3 and TRBJ1-1; no firm D call. Germline CDR1 and CDR2: SGHTA and FQGTGA. This CDR3 is built from 13 residues. Trimming stripped 2 bases from V and 0 bases from J, with 4 bases between. The CDR3 DNA reads TGTGCCAGCAGCTTATACATGAACACTGAAGCTTTCTTT. Its translation: CASSLYMNTEAFF.

The rearrangement links TRBV19 to TRBJ1-2; 8 nucleotides agree with TRBD1. Germline CDR1 is LNHDA and CDR2 is SQIVND (reference sequence). The V and J ends lost 7 bases and 8 bases, in that order; junction bases with no gene match: 6. The CDR3 has 12 amino acids. CDR3 DNA sequence: TGTGCCAGTAATACAGGGGGATACGGCTACACCTTC. Amino acids: CASNTGGYGYTF.

This clone was seen a few times. The J gene is TRBJ1-2, the V gene TRBV7-6; D not resolved. V was trimmed by 0 bases and J by 6 bases, leaving 11 bases between them. The V gene's germline CDR1 is SGHVS and CDR2 FNYEAQ. The CDR3 consists of 14 residues. In DNA, the CDR3 is TGTGCCAGCAGCTTAGCTGATGCTAGAGATGGCTACACCTTC. Translated, it gives CASSLADARDGYTF.

J is TRBJ2-5 and V is TRBV7-9; tentative D call: TRBD2 (6 bases). The CDR3 contains 17 residues. Germline assignment: CDR1 SEHNR and CDR2 FQNEAQ (reference sequence). V lost 5 bases and J 4 bases, leaving 23 bases between the germline ends. The CDR3 DNA sequence: TGTGCCAGCAGCCAGTCTCCCGGGACTCCATCGCGAGAGACCCAGTACTTC. This sequence encodes CASSQSPGTPSRETQYF.

The rearrangement joins TRBV7-7 to TRBJ1-1, with a weak D call TRBD1 (5 bases). Deletions cut 1 base from V and 1 base from J, with 16 bases between. The V gene's germline CDR1 is SSHAT and CDR2 FNYEAQ (reference sequence). The CDR3 is 17 amino acids. The DNA of the CDR3 is TGTGCCAGCAGCTTAGTTGGTCCGCGTCAGGGGAACACTGAAGCTTTCTTT. Translated: CASSLVGPRQGNTEAFF.

In its sample, this clone was seen once. This sequence joins TRBV29-1 and TRBJ1-2, with D possibly being TRBD1 (5 bases). The germline V gene encodes CDR1 SQVTM and CDR2 ANQGSEA. There are 15 residues in the CDR3. Trimming left V 3 bases short and J 0 bases short, with 14 bases between. The CDR3 loop reads CSVDLGLKTNYGYTF. The CDR3 nucleotides are TGCAGCGTTGATCTGGGACTTAAGACTAACTATGGCTACACCTTC.

The CDR3 nucleotides are TGTGCCAGCAGTCCGCTTATAGGGGGCGGCCAGGTTGGCAATCAGCCCCAGCATTTT. Amino acids: CASSPLIGGGQVGNQPQHF. V and J are TRBV28 and TRBJ1-5; TRBD1 agrees at 7 bases. Germline V gene sequence: CDR1 MDHEN, CDR2 SYDVKM. With 5 bases clipped from V and 2 bases from J, the junction kept 18 bases outside the gene matches. This CDR3 spans 19 amino acids.

The chain has TRBV11-2 and TRBJ2-2; no firm D call. V shed 0 bases and J shed 5 bases, with 10 bases lying between them. CDR3 size: 15 residues. CDR1 and CDR2 (germline): SGHAT, FQNNGV. The CDR3 DNA follows: TGTGCCAGCAGCTTAGAGTCCTCCTCTACCGGGGAGCTGTTTTTT. This codes for CASSLESSSTGELFF.

This chain connects TRBV11-2 to TRBJ1-2; TRBD1 matches 9 bases. Trimming cost V 5 bases and J 11 bases; bases outside gene matches: 12. The V gene's germline CDR1 is SGHAT and CDR2 FQNNGV. The CDR3 has 14 amino acids. CDR3 nucleotides: TGTGCCAGCAGCCTACAGGGGGCATCCCGGGGGTACACCTTC. Encoded protein: CASSLQGASRGYTF.

The chain joins TRBV4-1 to TRBJ1-5; 7 nucleotides line up with TRBD1. The CDR3 covers 14 residues. V shed 3 bases and J 11 bases; nucleotides not matched to a gene: 10. Germline values: CDR1 MGHRA, CDR2 YSYEKL. CDR3 in DNA: TGCGCCAGCAGCCAGGAGAAGGGGGCGCAGGCCCAGCATTTT. It encodes CASSQEKGAQAQHF.

J is TRBJ2-7 and V is TRBV5-5; a weak D match, TRBD2 (5 bases). CDR3 length equals 14 residues. V was shortened by 2 bases and J by 1 base, with 10 bases between the two germline ends. Germline-derived CDR1 and CDR2 are SGHKS and YYEKEE (reference sequence). The CDR3 DNA reads as TGTGCCAGCAGCTTCCGACTACTATCCTACGAGCAGTACTTC. Translation gives CASSFRLLSYEQYF.

The chain is built from TRBV6-5 and TRBJ2-7; D unclear. The CDR3 contains 12 residues. The germline V gene encodes CDR1 MNHEY and CDR2 SVGAGI. V was pared by 2 bases and J by 5 bases, with 7 bases between. CDR3 coding DNA: TGTGCCAGCAGTTACATCAGTAACGAGCAGTACTTC. Amino acids: CASSYISNEQYF.

The chain joins TRBV27 to TRBJ1-2; unclear D gene. CDR1 MNHEY and CDR2 SMNVEV come from the germline V gene (reference sequence). Trimming stripped 2 bases from V and 2 bases from J, with 18 bases between. The CDR3 covers 17 residues. As DNA, the CDR3 is TGTGCCAGCAGTTTACGCCCCTCGGGAGAAATCAACTATGGCTACACCTTC. This sequence encodes CASSLRPSGEINYGYTF.

The V call is TRBV7-2, the J call TRBJ1-2, with D uncertain. V lost 1 base and J 5 bases, leaving 8 bases between the germline ends. There are 13 residues in the CDR3. Germline V gives CDR1 SGHTA, CDR2 FQGNSA. This CDR3 reads CASSLEGGYGYTF. The DNA for the CDR3 is TGTGCCAGCAGCTTAGAGGGCGGATATGGCTACACCTTC. Looking up the rest from reference TRBV7-2 and TRBJ1-2 gives the full variable domain: GAGVSQSPSNKVTEKGKDVELRCDPISGHTALYWYRQSLGQGLEFLIYFQGNSAPDKSGLPSDRFSAERTGGSVSTLTIQRTQQEDSAVYLCASSLEGGYGYTFGSGTRLTVV.

This chain joins TRBV11-2 and TRBJ2-7, with TRBD1 as a possible D gene (6 bases). Per the germline V gene, CDR1 is SGHAT and CDR2 is FQNNGV. The CDR3 covers 16 residues. The ends were cut back, 5 bases at V and 0 bases at J, with 17 bases in the middle. The DNA of the CDR3 is TGTGCCAGCAGCACGGGTCCGGGACAAGACTCCTACGAGCAGTACTTC. Protein product: CASSTGPGQDSYEQYF.

The rearrangement uses TRBV7-8 and TRBJ1-1, with 9 bases lining up with TRBD1. The V and J ends lost 7 bases and 14 bases, in that order; junction bases with no gene match: 29. This CDR3 is built from 18 residues. Germline loops: CDR1 SGHVS, CDR2 FQNEAQ. CDR3 region: CASTPGEVQGAALKMSFF. The CDR3 DNA reads TGTGCCAGCACCCCCGGAGAGGTACAGGGGGCCGCGTTGAAGATGTCCTTCTTT.

The chain recombines TRBV7-2 with TRBJ1-2; D might be TRBD1 (5 bases). Trimming removed 2 bases from V and 4 bases from J, with 11 bases in between. Germline V gene sequence: CDR1 SGHTA, CDR2 FQGNSA. The CDR3 spans 14 residues. The CDR3 spells CASSLSQGFYGYTF. CDR3 nucleotide sequence: TGTGCCAGCAGCTTAAGCCAGGGATTCTATGGCTACACCTTC.

The chain combines TRBV5-8 with TRBJ1-1; possibly TRBD1 for D (5 bases). The germline CDR1 and CDR2 sequences are SGHTS and YDEGEE. The CDR3 covers 16 residues. Trimming removed 0 bases at V and 2 bases at J, with 14 bases between. The CDR3 region is CASSLGRVLINTEAFF. In DNA, the CDR3 is TGTGCCAGCAGCTTGGGCAGGGTACTGATAAACACTGAAGCTTTCTTT. Full variable domain (missing parts from reference TRBV5-8 and TRBJ1-1): EAGVTQSPTHLIKTRGQQATLRCSPISGHTSVYWYQQALGLGLQFLLWYDEGEERNRGNFPPRFSGRQFPNYSSELNVNALELEDSALYLCASSLGRVLINTEAFFGQGTRLTVV.

The rearrangement links TRBV27 to TRBJ1-1; D call uncertain. CDR3 length: 14 amino acids. V lost 5 bases, J lost 0 bases, and 10 bases lay in between. Germline CDR1 is MNHEY and CDR2 is SMNVEV (reference sequence). The CDR3 sequence: CASSTREMNTEAFF. Written as DNA, the CDR3 is TGTGCCAGCAGTACCCGGGAAATGAACACTGAAGCTTTCTTT.

This chain joins TRBV6-6 and TRBJ1-5, with unresolved D. The CDR3 is 13 residues long. With 2 bases removed from V and 5 bases from J, the gap between germline ends came to 7 bases. Germline CDR1 and CDR2: MNHNY and SVGAGI (reference sequence). The CDR3 DNA reads as TGTGCCAGCAGTTACATCTCACATCAGCCCCAGCATTTT. It translates to CASSYISHQPQHF.

The genes are TRBV28 and TRBJ1-5; D remains unclear. This CDR3 spans 14 amino acids. Trimming cost V 2 bases and J 7 bases, with 12 bases left between them. Germline-derived CDR1 and CDR2 are MDHEN and SYDVKM. The CDR3, as DNA: TGTGCCAGCAGTTTAGGCGGCAGGCAACAGCCCCAGCATTTT. This translates into CASSLGGRQQPQHF.

V is TRBV4-3 and J is TRBJ2-5; D remains ambiguous. Germline CDR1 is LGHNA and CDR2 is YSLEER. This CDR3 comprises 16 residues. Deletions cut 0 bases from V and 2 bases from J, with 13 bases between. The CDR3 DNA is TGCGCCAGCAGCCAAGATCCGCCGGCGGCTCAAGAGACCCAGTACTTC. Protein product: CASSQDPPAAQETQYF.

The chain recombines TRBV7-3 with TRBJ1-5, with D possibly matching TRBD1 (5 bases). Deletions cut 5 bases from V and 5 bases from J, with 10 bases between. The CDR3 consists of 13 residues. Germline assignment: CDR1 SGHTA and CDR2 FQGTGA. CDR3: CASSLDTDQPQHF. The CDR3 DNA follows: TGTGCCAGCAGCCTGGACACTGATCAGCCCCAGCATTTT.

The V and J genes are TRBV2 and TRBJ2-3, with 7 positions matching TRBD1. The CDR3 contains 14 residues. Germline CDR1 and CDR2: SNHLY and FYNNEI. The ends lost 6 bases at V and 2 bases at J; junction bases unmatched: 5. The chain's CDR3 is CASRFTGATDTQYF. CDR3 bases: TGTGCCAGCAGATTTACAGGGGCCACAGATACGCAGTATTTT.